What follows is one TCR beta chain and its context. Its antigen is still unknown. CDR1 SEHNR and CDR2 FQNEAQ come from the germline V gene (reference sequence). Trimming took 4 bases from V and 3 from J, leaving 25 bases between them. The CDR3 spans 18 residues. The data originate from a study of CD4+ T cells in melanoma. Notes on the study in general: A reported correlation linked neoantigen-specific CD4+ T cells to CD8+, macrophage and B cell function.

Sequencing used immunoSEQ multiplex PCR; TCRdb keeps in-frame clones, though not all of them. The table includes over 130,000 clones, nearly 95% detected once. The sequence was obtained from a human donor with melanoma. This chain connects TRBV7-9 to TRBJ2-7; D is perhaps TRBD1 (6 bases). CDR3 amino acids: CASSSPGRKAGVYYEQYF. In DNA form, the CDR3 reads TGTGCCAGCAGCTCTCCAGGCCGCAAGGCAGGGGTTTACTACGAGCAGTACTTC. Combining the CDR3 with reference TRBV7-9 and TRBJ2-7 gives the whole variable domain DTGVSQNPRHKITKRGQNVTFRCDPISEHNRLYWYRQTLGQGPEFLTYFQNEAQLEKSRLLSDRFSAERPKGSFSTLEIQRTEQGDSAMYLCASSSPGRKAGVYYEQYFGPGTRLTVT.